This T cell receptor beta chain was sequenced during a study of T-cell reconstitution after alpha-beta-depleted transplantation in children. The germline CDR1 and CDR2 sequences are MNHEY and SMNVEV (reference sequence). This CDR3 is 13 amino acids long. The ends were cut back, 6 bases at V and 1 base at J, with 10 bases in the middle. It was with unique molecular identifiers that the TCRbeta library was prepared. TCRdb itself ran the PCR reads through MiXCR, one entry per CDR3 protein. The table lists some 240,000 distinct CDR3 sequences, about 8.8% of them singletons. The sample holds many counts of this clonotype.

The sample consisted of PBMCs from the stem cell graft donor, taken from the stem cell graft. This clonotype originated in a human donor who donated a stem cell graft to a child with SCID. V and J are TRBV27 and TRBJ2-7; maybe TRBD1 (5 bases). The DNA for the CDR3 is TGTGCCAGCAGACAGGTGGGGTCCTACGAGCAGTACTTC. It codes for CASRQVGSYEQYF.